A single T cell receptor (beta chain) is shown here with its context. Antigen unknown. Germline V lookup: CDR1 SGHTA, CDR2 FQGNSA. The CDR3 sequence is 15 residues long. V was clipped by 5 bases and J by 6 bases, with 16 bases between them. This entry is derived from a study of cytomegalovirus exposure and HLA in healthy donors. Study observations and caveats: What a later analysis showed was that several of the most significant clusters appeared linked to common viral pathogens. Later analysis identified a missense DCLRE1C variant that was linked to TCR beta V- and J-gene trimming.

Primers for the PCR totalled 60 Vbeta and 13 Jbeta. Repertoires were generated with immunoSEQ multiplex PCR, while TCRdb's copy carries only in-frame clones and drops some. The sample shows more than 150,000 clones, around 83% of them seen only once. This TCR was sampled from a man in his fifties in good health and CMV-seronegative. Material for sequencing was PBMCs. This rearrangement joins TRBV7-2 to TRBJ2-2; possible D gene TRBD2, 6 bases. DNA of the CDR3: TGTGCCAGCAGCCCTTCGGGGCGGGGCCCCGGGGAGCTGTTTTTT. Encoded protein: CASSPSGRGPGELFF.